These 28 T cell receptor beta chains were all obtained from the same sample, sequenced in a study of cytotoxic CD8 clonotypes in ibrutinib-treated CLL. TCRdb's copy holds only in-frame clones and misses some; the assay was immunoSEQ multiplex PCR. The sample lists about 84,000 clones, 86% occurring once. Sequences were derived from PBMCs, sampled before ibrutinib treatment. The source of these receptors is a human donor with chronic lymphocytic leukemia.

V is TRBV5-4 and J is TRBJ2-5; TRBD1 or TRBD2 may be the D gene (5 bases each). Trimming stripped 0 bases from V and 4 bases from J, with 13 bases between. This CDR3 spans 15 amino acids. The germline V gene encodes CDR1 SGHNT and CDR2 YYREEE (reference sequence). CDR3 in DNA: TGTGCCAGCAGCTTGGTAGCCGAGAGGGGAGAGACCCAGTACTTC. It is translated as CASSLVAERGETQYF.

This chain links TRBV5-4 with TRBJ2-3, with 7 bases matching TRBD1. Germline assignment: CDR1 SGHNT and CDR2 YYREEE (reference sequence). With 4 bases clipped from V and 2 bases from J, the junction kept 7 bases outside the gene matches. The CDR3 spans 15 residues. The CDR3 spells CASSPYRGPTDTQYF. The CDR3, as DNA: TGTGCCAGCAGCCCATACAGGGGCCCCACAGATACGCAGTATTTT.

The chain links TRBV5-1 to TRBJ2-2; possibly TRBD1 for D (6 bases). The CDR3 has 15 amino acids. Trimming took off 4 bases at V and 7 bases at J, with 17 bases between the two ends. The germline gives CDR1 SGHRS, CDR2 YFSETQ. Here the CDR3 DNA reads TGCGCCAGCAGCCCCGTAAATGGACAGCGCGGGGAGCTGTTTTTT. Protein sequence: CASSPVNGQRGELFF.

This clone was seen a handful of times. The CDR3 sequence: CASSARPGQTNQPQHF. CDR3 bases: TGCGCCAGCAGCGCGAGACCGGGACAGACTAATCAGCCCCAGCATTTT. The J gene is TRBJ1-5, the V gene TRBV4-1; TRBD1 matches 7 bases. The CDR3 consists of 16 residues. Unmatched junction bases numbered 11, after V lost 5 bases and J lost 4 bases. The germline gives CDR1 MGHRA, CDR2 YSYEKL.

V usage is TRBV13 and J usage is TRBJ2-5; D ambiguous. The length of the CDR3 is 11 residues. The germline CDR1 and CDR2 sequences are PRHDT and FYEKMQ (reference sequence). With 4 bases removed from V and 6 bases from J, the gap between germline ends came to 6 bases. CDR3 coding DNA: TGTGCCAGCAGCTCCGAAAAGACCCAGTACTTC. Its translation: CASSSEKTQYF.

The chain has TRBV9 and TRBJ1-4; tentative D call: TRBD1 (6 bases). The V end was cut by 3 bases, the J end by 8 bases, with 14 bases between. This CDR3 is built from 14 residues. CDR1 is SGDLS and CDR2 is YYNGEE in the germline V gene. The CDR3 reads CASSEGDWAEKLFF. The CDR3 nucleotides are TGTGCCAGCAGCGAGGGGGATTGGGCGGAAAAACTGTTTTTT. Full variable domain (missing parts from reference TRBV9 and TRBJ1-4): DSGVTQTPKHLITATGQRVTLRCSPRSGDLSVYWYQQSLDQGLQFLIQYYNGEERAKGNILERFSAQQFPDLHSELNLSSLELGDSALYFCASSEGDWAEKLFFGSGTQLSVL.

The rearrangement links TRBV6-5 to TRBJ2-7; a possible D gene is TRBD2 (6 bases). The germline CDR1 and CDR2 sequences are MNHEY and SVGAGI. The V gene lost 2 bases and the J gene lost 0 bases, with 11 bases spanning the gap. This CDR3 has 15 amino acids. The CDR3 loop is CASSYLGGTSYEQYF. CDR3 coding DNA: TGTGCCAGCAGTTACCTGGGCGGGACCTCCTACGAGCAGTACTTC.

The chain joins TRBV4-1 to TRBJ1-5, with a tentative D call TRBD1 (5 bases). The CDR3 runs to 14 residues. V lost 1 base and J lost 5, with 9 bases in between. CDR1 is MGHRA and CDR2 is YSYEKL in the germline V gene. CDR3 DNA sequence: TGCGCCAGCAGCCAAGGTAGGGGCGATCAGCCCCAGCATTTT. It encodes CASSQGRGDQPQHF.

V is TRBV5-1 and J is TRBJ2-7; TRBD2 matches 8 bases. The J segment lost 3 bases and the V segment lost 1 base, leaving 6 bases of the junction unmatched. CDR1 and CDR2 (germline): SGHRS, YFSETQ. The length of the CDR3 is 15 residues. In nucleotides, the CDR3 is TGCGCCAGCAGCTTGTCAGCGGGAGAAGTCTACGAGCAGTACTTC. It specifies CASSLSAGEVYEQYF. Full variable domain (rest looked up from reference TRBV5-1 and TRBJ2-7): KAGVTQTPRYLIKTRGQQVTLSCSPISGHRSVSWYQQTPGQGLQFLFEYFSETQRNKGNFPGRFSGRQFSNSRSEMNVSTLELGDSALYLCASSLSAGEVYEQYFGPGTRLTVT.

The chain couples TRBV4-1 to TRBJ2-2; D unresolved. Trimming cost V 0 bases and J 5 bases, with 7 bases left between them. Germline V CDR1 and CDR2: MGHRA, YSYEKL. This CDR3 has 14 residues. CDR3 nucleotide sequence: TGCGCCAGCAGCCAAGATGCAGCGACCGGGGAGCTGTTTTTT. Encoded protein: CASSQDAATGELFF.

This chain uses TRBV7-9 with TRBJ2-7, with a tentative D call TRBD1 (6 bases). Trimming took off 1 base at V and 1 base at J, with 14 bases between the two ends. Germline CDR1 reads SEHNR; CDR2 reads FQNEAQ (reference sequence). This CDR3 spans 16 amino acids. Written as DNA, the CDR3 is TGTGCCAGCAGCTTAGGCCCATCGGGACATTCCTACGAGCAGTACTTC. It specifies CASSLGPSGHSYEQYF.

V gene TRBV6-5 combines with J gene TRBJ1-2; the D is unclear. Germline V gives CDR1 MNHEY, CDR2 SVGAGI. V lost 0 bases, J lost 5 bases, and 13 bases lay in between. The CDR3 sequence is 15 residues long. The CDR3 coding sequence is TGTGCCAGCAGTTACTCACCGGGCCCCCCTTATGGCTACACCTTC. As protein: CASSYSPGPPYGYTF.

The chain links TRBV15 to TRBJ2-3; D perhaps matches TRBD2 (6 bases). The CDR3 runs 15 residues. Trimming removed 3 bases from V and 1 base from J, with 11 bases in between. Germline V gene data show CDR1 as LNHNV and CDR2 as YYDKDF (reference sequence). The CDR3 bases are TGTGCCACCAGCAGGGCGGGGTTCCGCACAGATACGCAGTATTTT. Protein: CATSRAGFRTDTQYF.

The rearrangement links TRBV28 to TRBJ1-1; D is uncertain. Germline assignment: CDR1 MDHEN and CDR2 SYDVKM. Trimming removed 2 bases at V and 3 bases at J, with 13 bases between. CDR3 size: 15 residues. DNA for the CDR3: TGTGCCAGCAGTTTAGTTTGGGGTATGGACACTGAAGCTTTCTTT. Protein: CASSLVWGMDTEAFF.

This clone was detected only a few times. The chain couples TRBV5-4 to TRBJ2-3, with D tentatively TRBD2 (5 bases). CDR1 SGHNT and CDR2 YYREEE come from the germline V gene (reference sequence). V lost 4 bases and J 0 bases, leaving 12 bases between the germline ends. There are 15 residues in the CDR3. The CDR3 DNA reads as TGTGCCAGCAGCCGCGGACTGGATAGCACAGATACGCAGTATTTT. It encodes CASSRGLDSTDTQYF.

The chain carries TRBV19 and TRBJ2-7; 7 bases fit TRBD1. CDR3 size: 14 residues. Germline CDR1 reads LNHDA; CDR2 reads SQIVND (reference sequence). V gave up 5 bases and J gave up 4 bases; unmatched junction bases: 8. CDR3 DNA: TGTGCCAGTAGTGAAAGCAGGGGGTTTTACGAGCAGTACTTC. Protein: CASSESRGFYEQYF. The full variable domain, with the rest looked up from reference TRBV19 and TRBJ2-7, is DGGITQSPKYLFRKEGQNVTLSCEQNLNHDAMYWYRQDPGQGLRLIYYSQIVNDFQKGDIAEGYSVSREKKESFPLTVTSAQKNPTAFYLCASSESRGFYEQYFGPGTRLTVT.

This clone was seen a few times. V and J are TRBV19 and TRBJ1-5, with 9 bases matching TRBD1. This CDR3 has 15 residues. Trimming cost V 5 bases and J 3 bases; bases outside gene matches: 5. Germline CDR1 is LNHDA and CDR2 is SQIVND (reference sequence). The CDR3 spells CASSDRGISNQPQHF. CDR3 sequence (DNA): TGTGCCAGTAGTGACAGGGGGATTTCCAATCAGCCCCAGCATTTT.

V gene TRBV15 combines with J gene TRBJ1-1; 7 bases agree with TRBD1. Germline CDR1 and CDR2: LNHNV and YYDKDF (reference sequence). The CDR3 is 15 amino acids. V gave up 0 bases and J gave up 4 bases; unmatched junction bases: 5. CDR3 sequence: CATSREKTGPTEAFF. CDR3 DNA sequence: TGTGCCACCAGCAGAGAGAAGACAGGGCCCACTGAAGCTTTCTTT. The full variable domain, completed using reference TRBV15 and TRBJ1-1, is DAMVIQNPRYQVTQFGKPVTLSCSQTLNHNVMYWYQQKSSQAPKLLFHYYDKDFNNEADTPDNFQSRRPNTSFCFLDIRSPGLGDTAMYLCATSREKTGPTEAFFGQGTRLTVV.

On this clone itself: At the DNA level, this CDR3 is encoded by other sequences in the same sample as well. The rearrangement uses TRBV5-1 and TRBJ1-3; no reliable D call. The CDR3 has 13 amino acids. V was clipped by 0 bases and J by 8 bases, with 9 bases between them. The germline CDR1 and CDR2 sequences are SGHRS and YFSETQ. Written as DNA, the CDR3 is TGCGCCAGCAGCTTGGACCGGGTGGACACCATATATTTT. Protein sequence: CASSLDRVDTIYF. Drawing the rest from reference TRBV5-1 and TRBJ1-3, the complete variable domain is KAGVTQTPRYLIKTRGQQVTLSCSPISGHRSVSWYQQTPGQGLQFLFEYFSETQRNKGNFPGRFSGRQFSNSRSEMNVSTLELGDSALYLCASSLDRVDTIYFGEGSWLTVV.

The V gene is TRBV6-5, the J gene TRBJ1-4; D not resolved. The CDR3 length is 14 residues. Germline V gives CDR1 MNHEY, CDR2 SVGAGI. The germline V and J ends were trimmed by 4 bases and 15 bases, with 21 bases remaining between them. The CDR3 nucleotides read TGTGCCAGCAGTTCTTTCAAGCGAGTTAACCGCATGTTTTTT. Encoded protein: CASSSFKRVNRMFF.

In DNA form, the CDR3 reads TGCAGCGTTGAGGGGATGGGCACTGAAGCTTTCTTT. As protein: CSVEGMGTEAFF. The rearrangement joins TRBV29-1 to TRBJ1-1; no reliable D call. The V gene lost 3 bases and the J gene lost 4 bases, with 9 bases spanning the gap. CDR1 is SQVTM and CDR2 is ANQGSEA in the germline V gene. The CDR3 is 12 residues long.

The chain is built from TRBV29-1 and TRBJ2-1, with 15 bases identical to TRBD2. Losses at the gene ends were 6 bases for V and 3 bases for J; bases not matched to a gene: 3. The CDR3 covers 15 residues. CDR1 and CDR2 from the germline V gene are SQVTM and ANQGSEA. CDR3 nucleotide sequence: TGCAGCGTACGGACTAGCGGGAGGGTCTACAATGAGCAGTTCTTC. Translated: CSVRTSGRVYNEQFF.

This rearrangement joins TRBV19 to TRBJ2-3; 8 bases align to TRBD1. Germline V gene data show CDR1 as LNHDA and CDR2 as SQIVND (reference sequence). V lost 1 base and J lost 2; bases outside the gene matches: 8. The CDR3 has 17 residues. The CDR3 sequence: CASSIVPSGGHTDTQYF. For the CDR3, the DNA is TGTGCCAGTAGTATAGTTCCCTCAGGGGGCCACACAGATACGCAGTATTTT. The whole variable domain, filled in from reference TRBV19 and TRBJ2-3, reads DGGITQSPKYLFRKEGQNVTLSCEQNLNHDAMYWYRQDPGQGLRLIYYSQIVNDFQKGDIAEGYSVSREKKESFPLTVTSAQKNPTAFYLCASSIVPSGGHTDTQYFGPGTRLTVL.

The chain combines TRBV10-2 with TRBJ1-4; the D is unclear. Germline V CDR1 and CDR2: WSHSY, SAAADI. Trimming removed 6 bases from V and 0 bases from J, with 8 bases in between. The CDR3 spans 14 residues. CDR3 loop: CASRNGATNEKLFF. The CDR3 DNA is TGCGCCAGCAGAAACGGAGCAACTAATGAAAAACTGTTTTTT.

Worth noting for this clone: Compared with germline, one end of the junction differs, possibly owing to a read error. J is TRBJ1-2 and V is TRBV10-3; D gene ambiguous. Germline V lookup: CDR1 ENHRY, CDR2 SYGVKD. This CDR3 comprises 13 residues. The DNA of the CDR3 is TGTGCCATCAGTGATCCGAGGAGGGTCGGGTTTTCCTTC. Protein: CAISDPRRVGFSF.

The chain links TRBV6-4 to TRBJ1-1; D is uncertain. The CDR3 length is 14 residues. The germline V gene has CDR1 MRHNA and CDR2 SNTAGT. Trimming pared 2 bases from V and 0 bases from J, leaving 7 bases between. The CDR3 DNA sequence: TGTGCCAGCAGTGACCCTGGGATGAACACTGAAGCTTTCTTT. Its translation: CASSDPGMNTEAFF.

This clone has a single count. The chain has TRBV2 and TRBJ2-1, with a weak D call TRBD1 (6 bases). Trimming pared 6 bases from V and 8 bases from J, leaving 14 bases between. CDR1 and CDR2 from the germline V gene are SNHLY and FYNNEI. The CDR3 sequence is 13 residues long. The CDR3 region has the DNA TGTGCCAGCAGACGACAGGAACGAGATGAGCAGTTCTTC. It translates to CASRRQERDEQFF.

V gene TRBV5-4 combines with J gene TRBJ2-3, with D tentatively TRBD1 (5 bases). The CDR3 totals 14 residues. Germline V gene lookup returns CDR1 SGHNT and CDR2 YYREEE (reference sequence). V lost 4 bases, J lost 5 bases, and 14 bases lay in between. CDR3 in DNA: TGTGCCAGCAGCCCACCTCAGGGAAAAGATACGCAGTATTTT. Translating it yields CASSPPQGKDTQYF.